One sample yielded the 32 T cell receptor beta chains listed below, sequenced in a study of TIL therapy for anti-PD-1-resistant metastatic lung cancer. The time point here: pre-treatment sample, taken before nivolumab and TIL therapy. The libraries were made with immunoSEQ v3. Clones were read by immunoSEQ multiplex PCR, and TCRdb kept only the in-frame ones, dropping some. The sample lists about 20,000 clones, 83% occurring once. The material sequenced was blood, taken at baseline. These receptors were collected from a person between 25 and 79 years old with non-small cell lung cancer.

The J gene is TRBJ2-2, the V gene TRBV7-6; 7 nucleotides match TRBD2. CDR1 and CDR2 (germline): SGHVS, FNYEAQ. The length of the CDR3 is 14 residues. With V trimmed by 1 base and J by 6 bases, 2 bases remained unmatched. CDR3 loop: CASSLGDYPGELFF. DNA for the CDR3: TGTGCCAGCAGCTTAGGGGACTACCCCGGGGAGCTGTTTTTT.

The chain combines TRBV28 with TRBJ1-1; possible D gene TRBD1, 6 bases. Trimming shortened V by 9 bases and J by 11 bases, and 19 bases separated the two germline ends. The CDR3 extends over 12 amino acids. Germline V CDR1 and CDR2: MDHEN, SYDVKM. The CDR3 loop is CASRLQGAEAFF. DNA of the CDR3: TGTGCCAGTAGATTACAGGGCGCGGAGGCTTTCTTT.

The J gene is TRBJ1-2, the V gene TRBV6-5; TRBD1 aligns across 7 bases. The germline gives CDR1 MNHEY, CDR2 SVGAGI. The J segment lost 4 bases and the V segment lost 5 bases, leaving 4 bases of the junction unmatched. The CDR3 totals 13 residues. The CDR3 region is CASSRDRAYGYTF. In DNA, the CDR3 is TGTGCCAGCAGTCGCGACAGGGCCTATGGCTACACCTTC.

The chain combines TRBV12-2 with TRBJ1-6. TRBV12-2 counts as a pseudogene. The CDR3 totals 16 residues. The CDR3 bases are TGTGCAAGTCGCGCACACTACAAGGGGCGGGATTCACCCCTCCACTTT. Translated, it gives CASRAHYKGRDSPLHF.

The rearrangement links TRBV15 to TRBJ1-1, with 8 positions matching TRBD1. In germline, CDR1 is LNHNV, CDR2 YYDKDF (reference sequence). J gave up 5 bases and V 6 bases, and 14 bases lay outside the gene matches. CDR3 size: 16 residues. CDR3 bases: TGTGCCACCAGAGTCCGAGCAGGGGGCGCATGGACTGAAGCTTTCTTT. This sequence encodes CATRVRAGGAWTEAFF.

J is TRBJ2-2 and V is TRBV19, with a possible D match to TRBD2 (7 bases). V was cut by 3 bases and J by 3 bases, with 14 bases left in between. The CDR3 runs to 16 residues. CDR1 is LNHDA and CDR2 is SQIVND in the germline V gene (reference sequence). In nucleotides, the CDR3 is TGTGCCAGTAGTATTAGGGGGGGAACCTACACCGGGGAGCTGTTTTTT. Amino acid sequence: CASSIRGGTYTGELFF. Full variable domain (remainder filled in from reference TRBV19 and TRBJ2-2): DGGITQSPKYLFRKEGQNVTLSCEQNLNHDAMYWYRQDPGQGLRLIYYSQIVNDFQKGDIAEGYSVSREKKESFPLTVTSAQKNPTAFYLCASSIRGGTYTGELFFGEGSRLTVL.

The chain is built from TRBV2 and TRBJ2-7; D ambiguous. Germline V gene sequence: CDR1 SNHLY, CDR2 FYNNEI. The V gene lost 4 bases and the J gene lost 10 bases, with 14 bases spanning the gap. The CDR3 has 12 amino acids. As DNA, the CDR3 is TGTGCCAGCAGTGTCTTCAATGGGGAACAGTACTTC. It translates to CASSVFNGEQYF.

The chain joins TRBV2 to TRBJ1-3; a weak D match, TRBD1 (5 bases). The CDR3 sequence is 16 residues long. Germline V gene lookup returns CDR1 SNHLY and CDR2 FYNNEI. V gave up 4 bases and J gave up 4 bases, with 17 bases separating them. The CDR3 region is CASSGGSLLGGNTIYF. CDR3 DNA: TGTGCCAGCAGTGGGGGGTCTTTATTGGGAGGAAACACCATATATTTT.

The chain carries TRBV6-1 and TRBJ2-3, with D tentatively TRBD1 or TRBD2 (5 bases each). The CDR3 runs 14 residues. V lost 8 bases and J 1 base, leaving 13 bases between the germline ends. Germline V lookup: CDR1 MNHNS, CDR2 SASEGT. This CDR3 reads CASRDHRGTDTQYF. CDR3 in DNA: TGTGCCAGCCGGGACCACCGGGGCACAGATACGCAGTATTTT.

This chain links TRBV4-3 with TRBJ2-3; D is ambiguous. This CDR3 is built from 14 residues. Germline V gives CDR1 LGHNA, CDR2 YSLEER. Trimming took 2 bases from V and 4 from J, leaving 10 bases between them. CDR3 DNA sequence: TGCGCCAGCAGCCAAACCAACATTGCAGATACGCAGTATTTT. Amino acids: CASSQTNIADTQYF.

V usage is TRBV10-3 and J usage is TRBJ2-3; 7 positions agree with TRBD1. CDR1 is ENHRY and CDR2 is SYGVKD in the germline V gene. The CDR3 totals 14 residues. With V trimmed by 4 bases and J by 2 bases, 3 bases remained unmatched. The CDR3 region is CAISVQGNTDTQYF. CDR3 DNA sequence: TGTGCCATCAGTGTACAGGGGAACACAGATACGCAGTATTTT.

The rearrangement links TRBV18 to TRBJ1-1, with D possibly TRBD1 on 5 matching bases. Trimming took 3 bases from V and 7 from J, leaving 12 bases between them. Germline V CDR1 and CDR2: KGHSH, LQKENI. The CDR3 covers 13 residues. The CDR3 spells CASSPGRQLEAFF. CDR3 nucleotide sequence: TGTGCCAGCTCACCGGGTAGACAGCTTGAAGCTTTCTTT. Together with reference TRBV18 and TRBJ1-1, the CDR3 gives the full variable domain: NAGVMQNPRHLVRRRGQEARLRCSPMKGHSHVYWYRQLPEEGLKFMVYLQKENIIDESGMPKERFSAEFPKEGPSILRIQQVVRGDSAAYFCASSPGRQLEAFFGQGTRLTVV.

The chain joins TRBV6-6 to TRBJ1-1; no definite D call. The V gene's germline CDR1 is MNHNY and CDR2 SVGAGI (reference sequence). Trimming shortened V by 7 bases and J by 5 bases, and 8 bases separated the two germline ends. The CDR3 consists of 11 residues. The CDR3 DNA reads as TGTGCCAGCACCCAGAATACTGAAGCTTTCTTT. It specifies CASTQNTEAFF.

The CDR3 reads CASSQNGKTNSPLHF. CDR3 sequence (DNA): TGCGCCAGCAGCCAAAACGGCAAGACTAATTCACCCCTCCACTTT. The chain has TRBV4-3 and TRBJ1-6; D uncertain. Trimming removed 2 bases from V and 6 bases from J, with 11 bases in between. CDR1 and CDR2 from the germline V gene are LGHNA and YSLEER. This CDR3 has 15 amino acids.

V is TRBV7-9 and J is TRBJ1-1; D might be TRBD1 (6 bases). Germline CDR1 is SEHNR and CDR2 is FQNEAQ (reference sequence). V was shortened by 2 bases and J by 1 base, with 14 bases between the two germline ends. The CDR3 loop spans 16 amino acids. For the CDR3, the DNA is TGTGCCAGCAGCTTAAACGGTCTAGGGGGGAACACTGAAGCTTTCTTT. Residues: CASSLNGLGGNTEAFF. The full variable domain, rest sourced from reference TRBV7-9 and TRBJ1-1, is DTGVSQNPRHKITKRGQNVTFRCDPISEHNRLYWYRQTLGQGPEFLTYFQNEAQLEKSRLLSDRFSAERPKGSFSTLEIQRTEQGDSAMYLCASSLNGLGGNTEAFFGQGTRLTVV.

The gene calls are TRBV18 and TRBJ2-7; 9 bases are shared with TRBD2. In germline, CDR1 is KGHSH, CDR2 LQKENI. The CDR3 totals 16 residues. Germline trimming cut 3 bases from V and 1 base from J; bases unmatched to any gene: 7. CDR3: CASSPPGLATSYEQYF. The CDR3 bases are TGTGCCAGCTCACCGCCGGGACTAGCAACGTCCTACGAGCAGTACTTC. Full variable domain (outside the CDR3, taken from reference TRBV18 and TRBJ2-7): NAGVMQNPRHLVRRRGQEARLRCSPMKGHSHVYWYRQLPEEGLKFMVYLQKENIIDESGMPKERFSAEFPKEGPSILRIQQVVRGDSAAYFCASSPPGLATSYEQYFGPGTRLTVT.

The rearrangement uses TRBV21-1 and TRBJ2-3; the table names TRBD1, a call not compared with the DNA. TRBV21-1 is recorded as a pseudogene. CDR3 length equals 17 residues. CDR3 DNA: TGTGCCAGCACCCACCCACAGGGCACACAATCGGGGGATACGCAGTATTTT. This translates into CASTHPQGTQSGDTQYF.

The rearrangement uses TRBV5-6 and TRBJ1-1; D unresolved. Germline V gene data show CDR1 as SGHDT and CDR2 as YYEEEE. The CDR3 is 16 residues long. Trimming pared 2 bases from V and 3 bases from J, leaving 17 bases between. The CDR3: CASSFQPIPSDTEAFF. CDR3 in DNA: TGTGCCAGCAGCTTCCAACCAATACCATCGGACACTGAAGCTTTCTTT.

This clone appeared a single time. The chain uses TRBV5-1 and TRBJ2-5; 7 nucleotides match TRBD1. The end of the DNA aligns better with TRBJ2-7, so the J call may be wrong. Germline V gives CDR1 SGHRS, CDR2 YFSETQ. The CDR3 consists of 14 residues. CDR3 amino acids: CASSFGTGVYEQYF. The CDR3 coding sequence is TGCGCCAGCAGCTTCGGCACAGGGGTCTACGAGCAGTACTTC.

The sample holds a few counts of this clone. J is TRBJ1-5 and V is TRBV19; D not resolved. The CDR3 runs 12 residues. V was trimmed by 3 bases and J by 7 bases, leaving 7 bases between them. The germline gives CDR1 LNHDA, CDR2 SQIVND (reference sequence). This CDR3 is CASSIGRQPQHF. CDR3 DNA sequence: TGTGCCAGTAGTATTGGCAGGCAGCCCCAGCATTTT.

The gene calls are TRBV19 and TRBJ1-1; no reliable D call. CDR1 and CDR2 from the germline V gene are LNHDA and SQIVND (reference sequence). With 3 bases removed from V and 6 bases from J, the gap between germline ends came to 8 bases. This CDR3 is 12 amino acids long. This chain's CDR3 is CASSMGVAEAFF. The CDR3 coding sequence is TGTGCCAGTAGTATGGGAGTCGCTGAAGCTTTCTTT.

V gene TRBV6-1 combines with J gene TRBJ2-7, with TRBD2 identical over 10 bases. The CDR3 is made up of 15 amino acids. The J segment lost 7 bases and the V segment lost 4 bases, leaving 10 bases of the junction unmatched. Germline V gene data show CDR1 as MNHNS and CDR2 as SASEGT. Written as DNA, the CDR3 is TGTGCCAGCAGTGTATCGAGCGGGAGGGCCAAGGAGCAGTACTTC. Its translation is CASSVSSGRAKEQYF.

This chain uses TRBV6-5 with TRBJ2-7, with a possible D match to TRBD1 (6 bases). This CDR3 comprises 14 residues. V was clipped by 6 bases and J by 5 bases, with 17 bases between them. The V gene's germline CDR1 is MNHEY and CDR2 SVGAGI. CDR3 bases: TGTGCCAGCAGCCCCCGAGGGGGAATAGACGAGCAGTACTTC. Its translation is CASSPRGGIDEQYF.

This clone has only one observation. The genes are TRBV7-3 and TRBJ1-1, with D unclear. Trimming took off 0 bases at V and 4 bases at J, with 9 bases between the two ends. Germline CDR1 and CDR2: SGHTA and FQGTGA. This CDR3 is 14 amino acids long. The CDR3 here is CASSLTGGGTEAFF. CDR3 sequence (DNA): TGTGCCAGCAGCTTAACCGGCGGTGGCACTGAAGCTTTCTTT.

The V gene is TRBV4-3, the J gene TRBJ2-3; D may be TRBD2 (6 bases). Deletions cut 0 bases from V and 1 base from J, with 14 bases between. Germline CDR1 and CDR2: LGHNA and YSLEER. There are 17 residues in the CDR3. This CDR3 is CASSQDVIAEGTDTQYF. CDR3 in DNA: TGCGCCAGCAGCCAAGATGTAATAGCGGAGGGCACAGATACGCAGTATTTT.

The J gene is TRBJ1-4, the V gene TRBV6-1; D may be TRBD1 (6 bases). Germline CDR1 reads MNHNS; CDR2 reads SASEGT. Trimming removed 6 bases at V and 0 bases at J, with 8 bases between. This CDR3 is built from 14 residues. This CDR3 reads CASSRTATNEKLFF. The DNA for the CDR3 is TGTGCCAGCAGCCGGACAGCAACTAATGAAAAACTGTTTTTT.

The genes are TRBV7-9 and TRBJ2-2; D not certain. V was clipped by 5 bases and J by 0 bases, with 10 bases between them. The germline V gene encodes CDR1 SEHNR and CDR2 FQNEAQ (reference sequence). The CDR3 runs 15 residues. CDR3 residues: CASSPVVANTGELFF. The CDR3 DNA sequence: TGTGCCAGCAGCCCGGTGGTAGCGAACACCGGGGAGCTGTTTTTT.

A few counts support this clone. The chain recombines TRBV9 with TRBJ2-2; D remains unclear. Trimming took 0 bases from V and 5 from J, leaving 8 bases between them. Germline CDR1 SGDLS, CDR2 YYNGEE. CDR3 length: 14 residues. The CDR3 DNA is TGTGCCAGCAGCGTAGACCCAGGAACCGGGGAGCTGTTTTTT. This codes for CASSVDPGTGELFF.

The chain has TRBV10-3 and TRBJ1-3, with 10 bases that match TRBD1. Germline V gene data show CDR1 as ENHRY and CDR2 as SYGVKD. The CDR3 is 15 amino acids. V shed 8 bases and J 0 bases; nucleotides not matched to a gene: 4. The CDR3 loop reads CAISGTGASGNTIYF. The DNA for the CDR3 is TGTGCCATCTCCGGGACAGGGGCCTCTGGAAACACCATATATTTT.

CDR3 bases: TGTGCCAGCAGCGAGACAGTTAACTATGGCTACACCTTC. It is translated as CASSETVNYGYTF. The rearrangement links TRBV7-2 to TRBJ1-2, with D possibly being TRBD1 (5 bases). Per germline, CDR1 SGHTA and CDR2 FQGNSA. Trimming took 5 bases from V and 1 from J, leaving 8 bases between them. This CDR3 has 13 residues.

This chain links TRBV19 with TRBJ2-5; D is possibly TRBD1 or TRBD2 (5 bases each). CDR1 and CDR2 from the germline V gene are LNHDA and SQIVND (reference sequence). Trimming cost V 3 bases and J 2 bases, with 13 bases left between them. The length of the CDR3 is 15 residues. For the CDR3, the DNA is TGTGCCAGTAGTATTTGGGGGATCGGTCAAGAGACCCAGTACTTC. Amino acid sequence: CASSIWGIGQETQYF.

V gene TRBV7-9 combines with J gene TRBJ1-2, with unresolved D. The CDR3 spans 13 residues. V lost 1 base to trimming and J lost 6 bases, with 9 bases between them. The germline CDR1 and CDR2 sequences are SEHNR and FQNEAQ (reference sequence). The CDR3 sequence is CASSLVQLDGYTF. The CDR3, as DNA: TGTGCCAGCAGCTTAGTCCAGTTGGATGGCTACACCTTC.